This T cell receptor (beta chain) was sequenced in a study of graft-versus-host responses after intestinal transplantation (dated by TCRdb to the early 2020s). Study-wide context: Multivisceral, liver-intestinal, or isolated intestinal transplants were received by the recipients. Every recipient was given anti-thymocyte globulin induction, followed by 2 to 4 years of maintenance tacrolimus and steroids. Bulk TCR-beta CDR3 sequencing was used to track graft-versus-host and host-versus-graft alloreactive T cell clones in the graft, circulation and bone marrow after intestinal transplantation. To identify alloreactive clones, pre-transplant mixed lymphocyte reaction products were sequenced and then compared with unstimulated pre-transplant donor and recipient T cells. The cohort enrolled 24 intestinal transplant recipients including one retransplant, and a few patients lacking pretransplant specimens were excluded. A peak of at least 4% donor T cells among recipient peripheral blood mononuclear cells was the definition used for donor T cell macrochimerism. Rather than being sequenced by the commercial service, samples from a few later patients were sequenced in-house on an Illumina MiSeq and processed with MiXCR. Results and caveats for the whole study, not just this receptor: Early after transplant, declines in HvG clones were associated with peak levels of circulating GvH clones. GvH clones turned up in recipient bone marrow, with some appearing earlier in ileal mucosa or blood, a pattern consistent with an intestinal mucosal origin. Conclusions were limited by the relatively low number and heterogeneity of intestinal transplant patients. Patients with donor T cell macrochimerism had high GvH to HvG T cell clonal ratios in their allografts.

Library construction relied on the immunoSEQ multiplex PCR assay. Adaptive Biotechnologies carried out high-throughput TCR-beta CDR3 sequencing of genomic DNA for most patients. The original methods were these. TCR sequencing data for over 15 patients were retrieved from Adaptive's ImmunoSEQ software; a few other patients were processed with MiXCR and VDJtools. Because the origin of CDR3 nucleotide sequences shared between donor and recipient could not be assigned, those sequences were removed. Alloreactive clones required at least 2-fold expansion over unstimulated cells and minimum CFSE-low frequency of 0.002% (template counts) or 0.001% (read counts). A clone was considered mappable if detected in the sequenced pre-transplant spleen, lymph node, or MLR CFSE-low populations of the donor or recipient. Cumulative frequency of alloreactive clones was calculated as a percentage of all sequences weighted by copy number. The clones in this table, taken by TCRdb from immuneACCESS, are in-frame only. Not every clone is retained; where verified, under half of the shortfall comes from an unresolved V gene, and the cause of the rest is unknown. V and J calls and clone size are given by that table; D and trimming were obtained from the DNA. This sample gives several thousand clones in total; 89% of them show up just once. The ten largest account for around 4.9% of the sample.

As to this clone: This clone's antigen is unknown. This CDR3 fails to terminate in the conserved phenylalanine or tryptophan, so it likely reflects a read error.

In the first month after transplant, blood samples were collected up to 4 times, and after that at least monthly when available. Sequenced material: PBMCs, taken nearly 85 days after transplant. The source of this sequence is a human patient who received an intestinal transplant, so some T cells may come from the graft donor.

The DNA sequence is given as TGTGCCAGTAGTATACTAGCCTTTTTTGACGAGCAGTACCTC. The encoded protein is CASSILAFFDEQYL. The rearranged segments are TRBV19 and TRBJ2-7; 5 matching bases give a weak D call of TRBD2. The CDR3 is 14 amino acids in total, end residues counted. Only the CDR3 part of the read is kept: 42 bases, read in frame from the first base. The germline V gene (reference sequence) provides CDR1 LNHDA and CDR2 SQIVND. V was cut back by 2 bases and J by 5 bases, leaving a gap of 13 bases between them.